Each of the 17 T cell receptor beta chains below was sequenced from the same sample in a study of shared clonotypes between healthy human individuals. In the naive CD8 group, cells lacked CD45RO and were positively selected for CCR7, so terminally differentiated effector memory CD45RA+ cells were left out. Method: immunoSEQ multiplex PCR; TCRdb's copy keeps in-frame clones and lacks some. The sample lists around 1.9 million clones; over 85% were seen once. The material sequenced was naive CD8+ T cells from PBMCs. Receptor source: a man in his late teens or twenties in good health. Some clones in this sample may be carry-over from other donors' samples.

The chain employs TRBV5-8 and TRBJ2-3; 9 positions agree with TRBD1. V shed 1 base, J shed 1 base, and the junction held 1 base outside the gene matches. CDR1 and CDR2 from the germline V gene are SGHTS and YDEGEE. This CDR3 is built from 15 residues. The CDR3 DNA follows: TGTGCCAGCAGCTTGAGGGACAGGGGCACAGATACGCAGTATTTT. This sequence encodes CASSLRDRGTDTQYF.

This chain connects TRBV19 to TRBJ2-1; D remains unclear. Per the germline V gene, CDR1 is LNHDA and CDR2 is SQIVND (reference sequence). V gave up 3 bases and J gave up 6 bases, with 9 bases separating them. The CDR3 runs 13 residues. CDR3 DNA sequence: TGTGCCAGTAGTATGGGTATACTCAATGAGCAGTTCTTC. This encodes CASSMGILNEQFF. The variable domain in full, completed from reference TRBV19 and TRBJ2-1, reads DGGITQSPKYLFRKEGQNVTLSCEQNLNHDAMYWYRQDPGQGLRLIYYSQIVNDFQKGDIAEGYSVSREKKESFPLTVTSAQKNPTAFYLCASSMGILNEQFFGPGTRLTVL.

Note on this clone: Other DNA variants within this sample encode the same CDR3. The chain is built from TRBV27 and TRBJ2-7, with D possibly matching TRBD2 (7 bases). Germline CDR1 MNHEY, CDR2 SMNVEV (reference sequence). This CDR3 is 15 amino acids long. Trimming shortened V by 3 bases and J by 0 bases, and 12 bases separated the two germline ends. The CDR3: CASSFSGGLSYEQYF. CDR3 coding DNA: TGTGCCAGCAGTTTCTCGGGGGGCCTCTCCTACGAGCAGTACTTC.

The V gene is TRBV5-1, the J gene TRBJ2-2; D is perhaps TRBD1 (5 bases). The germline V and J ends were trimmed by 3 bases and 0 bases, with 18 bases remaining between them. CDR1 and CDR2 from the germline V gene are SGHRS and YFSETQ. This CDR3 contains 18 residues. The CDR3 bases are TGCGCCAGCAGCTCGGCGATTTCGGCGGACACGAACACCGGGGAGCTGTTTTTT. Translation gives CASSSAISADTNTGELFF.

The chain employs TRBV9 and TRBJ2-7; D is perhaps TRBD1 or TRBD2 (9 bases each). Germline CDR1 and CDR2: SGDLS and YYNGEE. V dropped 4 bases and J dropped 3 bases, with 23 bases sitting between them. The CDR3 has 17 amino acids. CDR3 region: CASSPHRGGDRDYEQYF. The CDR3 region has the DNA TGTGCCAGCAGCCCACACCGCGGGGGGGACAGGGACTACGAGCAGTACTTC.

The chain has TRBV14 and TRBJ2-7, with 10 bases aligning to TRBD2. The CDR3 has 19 residues. The germline V gene encodes CDR1 SGHDN and CDR2 FVKESK. After removal of 3 bases from V and 3 bases from J, the junction contained 17 bases not matched to a gene. For the CDR3, the DNA is TGTGCCAGCAGCCAGGCGCTTGGGACTAGCGATAAGGAGTTCTACGAGCAGTACTTC. Translated: CASSQALGTSDKEFYEQYF.

On this clone itself: Other DNA sequences in the sample encode the same CDR3. The chain joins TRBV28 to TRBJ2-2; D gene uncertain. The CDR3 totals 13 residues. Trimming left V 6 bases short and J 5 bases short, with 10 bases between. The germline V gene encodes CDR1 MDHEN and CDR2 SYDVKM. DNA of the CDR3: TGTGCCAGCAGCTTAAGGCGGACCGGGGAGCTGTTTTTT. Amino acid sequence: CASSLRRTGELFF.

The chain employs TRBV28 and TRBJ1-2; D is uncertain. V was clipped by 5 bases and J by 8 bases, with 21 bases between them. CDR1 is MDHEN and CDR2 is SYDVKM in the germline V gene. The CDR3 extends over 15 amino acids. The CDR3 DNA follows: TGTGCCAGCAGTGGAACCCGGGGAGCGTTGGACGGCTACACCTTC. As protein: CASSGTRGALDGYTF.

The V call is TRBV29-1, the J call TRBJ2-3; weak D call: TRBD2 (5 bases). V was pared by 2 bases and J by 0 bases, with 12 bases between. This CDR3 contains 15 residues. Germline-derived CDR1 and CDR2 are SQVTM and ANQGSEA. CDR3 in amino acids: CSVERTGGSTDTQYF. The CDR3 bases are TGCAGCGTTGAAAGAACTGGCGGGAGCACAGATACGCAGTATTTT.

The V call is TRBV19, the J call TRBJ2-3; no clear D. The CDR3 covers 13 residues. CDR1 and CDR2 (germline): LNHDA, SQIVND (reference sequence). Trimming shortened V by 5 bases and J by 4 bases, and 10 bases separated the two germline ends. The CDR3 nucleotides are TGTGCCAGTAGTGCTTTACAGTCAGATACGCAGTATTTT. It yields the protein CASSALQSDTQYF.

This clone was detected only once. The chain links TRBV19 to TRBJ1-2; no definite D call. Germline V gene lookup returns CDR1 LNHDA and CDR2 SQIVND (reference sequence). CDR3 length equals 12 residues. The germline V and J ends were trimmed by 5 bases and 7 bases, with 11 bases remaining between them. Here the CDR3 DNA reads TGTGCCAGTAGTTCCCTTTGGGGTGGCTACACCTTC. Translating gives CASSSLWGGYTF.

The J gene is TRBJ2-7, the V gene TRBV28, with 7 bases matching TRBD1. V shed 2 bases, J shed 3 bases, and the junction held 7 bases outside the gene matches. Looked up from germline, CDR1 is MDHEN and CDR2 is SYDVKM. This CDR3 is 15 amino acids long. CDR3: CASSLNRDSNYEQYF. As DNA, the CDR3 is TGTGCCAGCAGTTTAAACCGGGACAGTAACTACGAGCAGTACTTC.

The V call is TRBV28, the J call TRBJ1-5; a possible D gene is TRBD1 (6 bases). Between the trimmed V and J ends, which lost 8 bases and 9 bases, there was a span of 23 bases. Germline V gene sequence: CDR1 MDHEN, CDR2 SYDVKM. There are 15 residues in the CDR3. This CDR3 is CASLLSTARGRPQHF. The DNA for the CDR3 is TGTGCCAGCCTTTTATCGACAGCCCGGGGGCGGCCCCAGCATTTT.

The chain is built from TRBV28 and TRBJ1-3; D is unclear. There are 12 residues in the CDR3. Trimming stripped 6 bases from V and 2 bases from J, with 5 bases between. The germline CDR1 and CDR2 sequences are MDHEN and SYDVKM. The CDR3 bases are TGTGCCAGCAGCCAACCTGGAAACACCATATATTTT. It is translated as CASSQPGNTIYF.

A remark on this clone: The same CDR3 also results from other DNA sequences found in this sample. The chain recombines TRBV28 with TRBJ2-7; tentative D call: TRBD1 (5 bases). There are 11 residues in the CDR3. V was clipped by 4 bases and J by 6 bases, with 7 bases between them. CDR1 is MDHEN and CDR2 is SYDVKM in the germline V gene. The CDR3 DNA is TGTGCCAGCAGTTCGACAGCCGAGCAGTACTTC. Encoded protein: CASSSTAEQYF. Filled out from reference TRBV28 and TRBJ2-7, the complete variable domain reads DVKVTQSSRYLVKRTGEKVFLECVQDMDHENMFWYRQDPGLGLRLIYFSYDVKMKEKGDIPEGYSVSREKKERFSLILESASTNQTSMYLCASSSTAEQYFGPGTRLTVT.

The chain uses TRBV9 and TRBJ1-3; D is perhaps TRBD1 (6 bases). The CDR3 is 16 residues long. Per germline, CDR1 SGDLS and CDR2 YYNGEE. Trimming left V 4 bases short and J 2 bases short, with 16 bases between. The CDR3 nucleotides read TGTGCCAGCAGCCCACACCACAGGGACCCTGGAAACACCATATATTTT. This codes for CASSPHHRDPGNTIYF.

As to this clone: The same CDR3 also results from other DNA sequences found in this sample. The CDR3 DNA is TGTGCCAGCAGTGCAGGGTACGAGCAGTACTTC. It encodes CASSAGYEQYF. The V and J genes are TRBV2 and TRBJ2-7; the D gene is possibly TRBD1 (5 bases). Germline CDR1 SNHLY, CDR2 FYNNEI. The V and J ends lost 4 bases and 4 bases respectively, with 5 bases between them. The CDR3 covers 11 residues.